This TCR beta chain was identified in a study of Graves' ophthalmopathy and Graves' hyperthyroidism. Recruitment covered hyperthyroidism patients aged 18 to 65 whose new diagnosis was of under 2 months' duration. The CDR3 contains 15 residues. V was pared by 2 bases and J by 2 bases, with 9 bases between. Germline V gives CDR1 ENHRY, CDR2 SYGVKD. From RNA, the CDR3 regions of TCR beta chains were amplified and sequenced. HTBI-primed first-round RT-PCR preceded second-round multiplex PCR. TCRdb fed the multiplex PCR reads into MiXCR, producing one record per CDR3 protein. The sample carries roughly 1.1 million distinct CDR3 sequences, about 36% recorded once. The table lists this clonotype with many counts. What it binds is unknown. Overall study findings and caveats: The model achieved around 67% sensitivity and over 72% specificity for ophthalmopathy progression.

This sequence originates from an adult man with Graves' hyperthyroidism. The chain combines TRBV10-3 with TRBJ2-2, with D unclear. Sequenced input: peripheral blood or thyroid tissue (not recorded which). CDR3 sequence: CAISEPQANTGELFF. As DNA, the CDR3 is TGTGCCATCAGTGAGCCCCAAGCTAACACCGGGGAGCTGTTTTTT.